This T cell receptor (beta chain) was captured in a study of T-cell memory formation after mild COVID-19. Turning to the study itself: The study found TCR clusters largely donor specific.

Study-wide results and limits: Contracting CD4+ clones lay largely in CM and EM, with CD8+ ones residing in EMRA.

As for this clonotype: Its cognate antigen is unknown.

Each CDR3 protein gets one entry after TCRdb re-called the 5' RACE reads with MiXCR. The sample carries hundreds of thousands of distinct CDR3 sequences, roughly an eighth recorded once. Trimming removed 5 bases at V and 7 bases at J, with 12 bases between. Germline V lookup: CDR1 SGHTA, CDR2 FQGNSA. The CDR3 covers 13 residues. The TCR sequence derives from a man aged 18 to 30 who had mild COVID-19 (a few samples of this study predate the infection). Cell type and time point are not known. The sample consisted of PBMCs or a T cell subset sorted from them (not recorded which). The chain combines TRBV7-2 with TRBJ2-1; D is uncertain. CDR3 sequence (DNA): TGTGCCAGCAGCACCACCCCCCGGAATGAGCAGTTCTTC. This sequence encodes CASSTTPRNEQFF. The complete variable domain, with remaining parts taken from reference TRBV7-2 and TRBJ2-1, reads GAGVSQSPSNKVTEKGKDVELRCDPISGHTALYWYRQSLGQGLEFLIYFQGNSAPDKSGLPSDRFSAERTGGSVSTLTIQRTQQEDSAVYLCASSTTPRNEQFFGPGTRLTVL.